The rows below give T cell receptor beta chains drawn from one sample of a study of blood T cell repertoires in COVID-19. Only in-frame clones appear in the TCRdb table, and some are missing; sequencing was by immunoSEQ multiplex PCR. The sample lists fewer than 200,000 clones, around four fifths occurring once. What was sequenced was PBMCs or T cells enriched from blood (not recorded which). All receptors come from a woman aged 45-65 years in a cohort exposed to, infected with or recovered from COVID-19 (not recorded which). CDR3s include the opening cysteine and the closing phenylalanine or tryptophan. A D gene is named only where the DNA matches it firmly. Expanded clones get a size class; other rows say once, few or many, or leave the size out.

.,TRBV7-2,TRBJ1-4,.,CASSLAVTDNEKLFF,TGTGCCAGCAGCTTAGCTGTTACAGATAATGAAAAACTGTTTTTT
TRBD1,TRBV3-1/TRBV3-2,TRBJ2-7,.,CASSQRLDRGPYEQYF,TGTGCCAGCAGCCAAAGATTAGACAGGGGACCATACGAGCAGTACTTC
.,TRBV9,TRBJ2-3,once,CASSVEDSAGDTQYF,TGTGCCAGCAGCGTAGAGGACAGCGCCGGAGATACGCAGTATTTT
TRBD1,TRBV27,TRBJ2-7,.,CASRDRAYEQYF,TGTGCCAGCCGGGACAGGGCCTACGAGCAGTACTTC
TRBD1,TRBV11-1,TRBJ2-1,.,CASSLALDRDGTGLYEQFF,TGTGCCAGCAGCTTAGCTCTCGACAGGGATGGGACAGGGTTATATGAGCAGTTCTTC
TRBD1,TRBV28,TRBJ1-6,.,CASSSGTGQNSPLHF,TGTGCCAGCAGTTCCGGGACAGGGCAGAATTCACCCCTCCACTTT
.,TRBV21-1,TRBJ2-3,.,CASSKDNTDTQYF,TGTGCCAGCAGCAAAGACAACACAGATACGCAGTATTTT
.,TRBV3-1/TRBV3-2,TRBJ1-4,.,CASSWGRGGEKLFF,TGTGCCAGCAGCTGGGGCAGGGGTGGTGAAAAACTGTTTTTT
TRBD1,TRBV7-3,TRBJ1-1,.,CASSLNGQGDTEAFF,TGTGCCAGCAGCTTAAACGGACAGGGTGACACTGAAGCTTTCTTT
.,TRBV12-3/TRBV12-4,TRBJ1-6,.,CASSFDRNSPLHF,TGTGCCAGCAGTTTCGACAGGAATTCACCCCTCCACTTT
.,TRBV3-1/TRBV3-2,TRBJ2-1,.,CASSGASAGEQFF,TGTGCCAGCAGCGGGGCTAGTGCAGGGGAGCAGTTCTTC
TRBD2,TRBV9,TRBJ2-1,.,CASSVEEREVPDEQFF,TGTGCCAGCAGCGTAGAAGAGCGGGAGGTCCCGGATGAGCAGTTCTTC
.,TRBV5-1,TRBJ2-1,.,CASTQGAGGPPNEQFF,TGCGCCAGCACCCAGGGGGCGGGAGGGCCTCCCAATGAGCAGTTCTTC
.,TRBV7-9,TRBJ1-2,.,CASSLQDYGYTF,TGTGCCAGCAGCTTACAGGACTATGGCTACACCTTC
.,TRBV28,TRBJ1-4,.,CASSLGHTLEKLFF,TGTGCCAGCAGTTTGGGACATACTCTTGAAAAACTGTTTTTT
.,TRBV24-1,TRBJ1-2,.,CATSDGQNYGYTF,TGTGCCACCAGTGATGGTCAGAACTATGGCTACACCTTC
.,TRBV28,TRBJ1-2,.,CASSLESLFPGYTF,TGTGCCAGCAGTTTGGAGTCACTCTTTCCTGGCTACACCTTC
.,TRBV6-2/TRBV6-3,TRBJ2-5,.,CASSYGGQAGQETQYF,TGTGCCAGCAGTTACGGTGGGCAGGCGGGGCAAGAGACCCAGTACTTC
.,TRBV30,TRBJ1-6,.,CAWSVRGGGLPPLHF,TGTGCCTGGAGTGTACGTGGGGGCGGGTTACCACCCCTCCACTTT
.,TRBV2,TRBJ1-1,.,CASKPRVMNTEAFF,TGTGCCAGCAAACCCAGGGTCATGAACACTGAAGCTTTCTTT
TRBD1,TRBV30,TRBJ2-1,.,CAWYDREGVNEQFF,TGTGCCTGGTATGACAGGGAAGGGGTCAATGAGCAGTTCTTC
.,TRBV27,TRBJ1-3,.,CASITKVGIPGGSIYF,TGTGCCAGCATCACAAAAGTAGGGATTCCGGGAGGGTCCATATATTTT
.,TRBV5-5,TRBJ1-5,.,CASSLSGAGNQPQHF,TGTGCCAGCAGCTTGTCAGGGGCAGGGAATCAGCCCCAGCATTTT
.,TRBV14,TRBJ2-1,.,CASQPPGLRNNEQFF,TGTGCCAGCCAGCCCCCAGGGCTTAGAAACAATGAGCAGTTCTTC
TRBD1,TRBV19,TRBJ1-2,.,CASSTDRVRGYTF,TGTGCCAGTAGTACGGACAGGGTGCGGGGCTACACCTTC
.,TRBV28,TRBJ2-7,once,CASSLSSAENYEQYF,TGTGCCAGCAGTTTATCGTCGGCGGAGAATTACGAGCAGTACTTC
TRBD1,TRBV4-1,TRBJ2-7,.,CASSGTWDSEQYF,TGCGCCAGCAGCGGAACCTGGGACAGTGAGCAGTACTTC
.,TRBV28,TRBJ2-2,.,CASSPFAGNTGELFF,TGTGCCAGCAGCCCATTCGCAGGGAACACCGGGGAGCTGTTTTTT
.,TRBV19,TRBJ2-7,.,CASSPTGRGPYEQYF,TGTGCCAGTAGCCCGACTGGGCGGGGACCCTACGAGCAGTACTTC
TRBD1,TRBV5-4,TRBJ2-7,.,CASSYSLGTGSWEQYF,TGTGCCAGCAGCTATTCCCTCGGGACAGGGTCCTGGGAGCAGTACTTC
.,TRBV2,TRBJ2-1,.,CASSVVLANNEQFF,TGTGCCAGCAGTGTAGTACTAGCTAACAATGAGCAGTTCTTC
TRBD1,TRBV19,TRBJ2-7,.,CASSQGAERYEQYF,TGTGCCAGTAGTCAGGGGGCGGAACGCTACGAGCAGTACTTC
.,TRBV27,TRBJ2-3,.,CASSLVGLGNTQYF,TGTGCCAGCAGTTTGGTGGGACTGGGTAATACGCAGTATTTT
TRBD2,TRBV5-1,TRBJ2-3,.,CASSLGTSGSTDTQYF,TGCGCCAGCAGCTTGGGTACTAGCGGGAGCACAGATACGCAGTATTTT
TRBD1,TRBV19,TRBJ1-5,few,CASSIRTGPSNQPQHF,TGTGCCAGTAGTATTCGGACAGGTCCTAGCAATCAGCCCCAGCATTTT
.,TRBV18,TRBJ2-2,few,CASSPGGRPSGELFF,TGTGCCAGCTCACCTGGAGGACGACCTTCTGGCGAGCTGTTTTTT
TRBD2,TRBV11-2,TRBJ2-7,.,CASRRGGLAVMKQYF,TGTGCCAGCAGGCGGGGGGGACTAGCGGTTATGAAGCAGTACTTC
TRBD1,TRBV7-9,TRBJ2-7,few,CASSLGGQGEEQYF,TGTGCCAGCAGCTTAGGGGGACAGGGAGAAGAGCAGTACTTC
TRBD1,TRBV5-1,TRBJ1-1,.,CASSASDRDWYTEAFF,TGCGCCAGCAGCGCTTCGGACAGGGATTGGTACACTGAAGCTTTCTTT
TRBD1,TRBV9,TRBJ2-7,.,CASSGGGQGSYEQYF,TGTGCCAGCAGCGGTGGGGGACAGGGGTCCTACGAGCAGTACTTC